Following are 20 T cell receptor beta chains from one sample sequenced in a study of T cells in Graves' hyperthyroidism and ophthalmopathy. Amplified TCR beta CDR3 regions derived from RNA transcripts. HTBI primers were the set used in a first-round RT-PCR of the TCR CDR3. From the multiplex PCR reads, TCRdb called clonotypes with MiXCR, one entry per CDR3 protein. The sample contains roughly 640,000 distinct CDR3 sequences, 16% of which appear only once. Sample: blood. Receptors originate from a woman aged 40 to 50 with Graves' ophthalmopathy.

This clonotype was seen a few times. The CDR3 loop is CAWSDFSLATNQPQHF. Written as DNA, the CDR3 is TGTGCCTGGAGTGACTTCTCGCTTGCGACCAATCAGCCCCAGCATTTT. The V and J genes are TRBV30 and TRBJ1-5; no clear D gene. There are 16 residues in the CDR3. The germline V gene has CDR1 GTSNPN and CDR2 SVGIG (reference sequence). The V end lost 1 base, the J end lost 3 bases, and 16 bases lay between the germline ends. Based on the CDR3 plus reference TRBV30 and TRBJ1-5, the full variable domain is SQTIHQWPATLVQPVGSPLSLECTVEGTSNPNLYWYRQAAGRGLQLLFYSVGIGQISSEVPQNLSASRPQDRQFILSSKKLLLSDSGFYLCAWSDFSLATNQPQHFGDGTRLSIL.

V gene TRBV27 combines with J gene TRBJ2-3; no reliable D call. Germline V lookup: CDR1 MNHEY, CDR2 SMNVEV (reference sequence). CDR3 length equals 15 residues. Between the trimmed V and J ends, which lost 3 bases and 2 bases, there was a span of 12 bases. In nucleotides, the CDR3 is TGTGCCAGCAGTTTTCTAGTAGGAGACACAGATACGCAGTATTTT. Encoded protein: CASSFLVGDTDTQYF.

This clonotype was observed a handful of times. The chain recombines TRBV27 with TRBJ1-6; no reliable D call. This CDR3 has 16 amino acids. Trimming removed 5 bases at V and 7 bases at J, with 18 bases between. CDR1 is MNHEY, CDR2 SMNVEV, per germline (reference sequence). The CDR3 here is CASSPTTEGGNSPLHF. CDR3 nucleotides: TGTGCCAGCAGTCCAACCACCGAAGGTGGGAATTCACCCCTCCACTTT.

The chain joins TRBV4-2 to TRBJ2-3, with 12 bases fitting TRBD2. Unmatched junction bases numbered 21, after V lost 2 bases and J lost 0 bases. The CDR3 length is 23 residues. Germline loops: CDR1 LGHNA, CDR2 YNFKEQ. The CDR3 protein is CASSQHSPSGRDRAGGSTDTQYF. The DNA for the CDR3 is TGTGCCAGCAGCCAACATTCCCCTAGCGGGAGGGATCGTGCGGGCGGTAGCACAGATACGCAGTATTTT.

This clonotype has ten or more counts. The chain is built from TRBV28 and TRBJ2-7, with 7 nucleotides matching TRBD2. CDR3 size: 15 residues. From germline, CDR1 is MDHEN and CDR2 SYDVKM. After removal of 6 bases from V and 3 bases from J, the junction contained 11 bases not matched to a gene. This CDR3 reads CASSPASGTIYEQYF. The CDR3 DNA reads TGTGCCAGCAGCCCAGCTTCCGGGACTATCTACGAGCAGTACTTC.

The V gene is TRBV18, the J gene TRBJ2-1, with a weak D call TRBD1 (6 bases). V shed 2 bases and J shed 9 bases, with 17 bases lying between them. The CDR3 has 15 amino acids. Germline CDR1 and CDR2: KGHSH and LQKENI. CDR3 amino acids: CASSPITGKRGEQFF. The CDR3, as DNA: TGTGCCAGCTCACCAATCACAGGGAAGAGGGGTGAGCAGTTCTTC.

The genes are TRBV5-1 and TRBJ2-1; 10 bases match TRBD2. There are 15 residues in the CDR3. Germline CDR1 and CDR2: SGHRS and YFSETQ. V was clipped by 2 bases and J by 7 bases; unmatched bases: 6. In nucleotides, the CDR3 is TGCGCCAGCAGCTTCCTAGCGGGGGTGTCTAATGAGCAGTTCTTC. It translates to CASSFLAGVSNEQFF.

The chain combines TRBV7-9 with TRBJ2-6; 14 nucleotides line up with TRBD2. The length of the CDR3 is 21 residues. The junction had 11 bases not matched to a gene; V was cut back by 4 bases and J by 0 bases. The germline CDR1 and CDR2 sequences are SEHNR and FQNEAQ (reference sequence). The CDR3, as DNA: TGTGCCAGCAGCTCCCTGCCGGGACTAGCGGGGGCCAGCTCTGGGGCCAACGTCCTGACTTTC. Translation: CASSSLPGLAGASSGANVLTF.

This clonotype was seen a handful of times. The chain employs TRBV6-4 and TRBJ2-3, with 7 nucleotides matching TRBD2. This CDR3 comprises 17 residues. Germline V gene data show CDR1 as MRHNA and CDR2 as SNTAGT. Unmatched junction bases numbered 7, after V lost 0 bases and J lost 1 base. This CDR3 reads CASSDSSSGSGTDTQYF. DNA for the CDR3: TGTGCCAGCAGTGACTCGTCTAGCGGTTCGGGCACAGATACGCAGTATTTT.

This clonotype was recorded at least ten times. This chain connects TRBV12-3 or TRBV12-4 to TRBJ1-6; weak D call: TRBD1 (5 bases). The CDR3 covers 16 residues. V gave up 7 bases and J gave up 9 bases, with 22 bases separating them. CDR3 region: CASIPAGGFGTSPLHF. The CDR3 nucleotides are TGTGCCAGCATTCCTGCGGGGGGTTTTGGAACTTCACCCCTCCACTTT.

CDR3 coding DNA: TGTGCCAGTACTAAGAACACAGGGACGTCTGGAAACACCATATATTTT. This codes for CASTKNTGTSGNTIYF. The chain employs TRBV19 and TRBJ1-3; D perhaps matches TRBD1 (6 bases). V was clipped by 7 bases and J by 1 base, with 17 bases between them. This CDR3 has 16 residues. Germline CDR1 reads LNHDA; CDR2 reads SQIVND (reference sequence).

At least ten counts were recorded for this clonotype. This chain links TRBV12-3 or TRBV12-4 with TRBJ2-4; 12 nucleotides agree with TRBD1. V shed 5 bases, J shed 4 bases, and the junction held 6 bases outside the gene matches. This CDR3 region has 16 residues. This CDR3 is CASSPGTGGMKNIQYF. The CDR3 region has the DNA TGTGCCAGCAGTCCCGGGACAGGGGGCATGAAAAACATTCAGTACTTC.

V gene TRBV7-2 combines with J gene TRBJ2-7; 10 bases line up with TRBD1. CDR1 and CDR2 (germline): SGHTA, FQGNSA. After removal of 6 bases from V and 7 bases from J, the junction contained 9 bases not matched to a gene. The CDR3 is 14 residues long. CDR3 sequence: CASRMTGGAGEQYF. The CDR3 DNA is TGTGCCAGCAGGATGACAGGGGGCGCGGGGGAGCAGTACTTC.

The DNA for the CDR3 is TGTGCCAGCAGCCCTCAGTATAATTCACCCCTCCACTTT. This gives the protein CASSPQYNSPLHF. V and J are TRBV3-1 and TRBJ1-6; no clear D gene. The CDR3 contains 13 residues. Looked up from germline, CDR1 is LGHDT and CDR2 is YNNKEL (reference sequence). Trimming removed 4 bases at V and 4 bases at J, with 5 bases between.

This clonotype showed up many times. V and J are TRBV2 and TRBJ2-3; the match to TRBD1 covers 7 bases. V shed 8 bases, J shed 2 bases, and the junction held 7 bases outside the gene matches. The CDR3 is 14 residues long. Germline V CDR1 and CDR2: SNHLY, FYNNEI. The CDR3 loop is CASQTGSITDTQYF. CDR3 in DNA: TGTGCCAGCCAGACAGGGAGTATCACAGATACGCAGTATTTT. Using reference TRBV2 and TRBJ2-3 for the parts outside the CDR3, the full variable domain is EPEVTQTPSHQVTQMGQEVILRCVPISNHLYFYWYRQILGQKVEFLVSFYNNEISEKSEIFDDQFSVERPDGSNFTLKIRSTKLEDSAMYFCASQTGSITDTQYFGPGTRLTVL.

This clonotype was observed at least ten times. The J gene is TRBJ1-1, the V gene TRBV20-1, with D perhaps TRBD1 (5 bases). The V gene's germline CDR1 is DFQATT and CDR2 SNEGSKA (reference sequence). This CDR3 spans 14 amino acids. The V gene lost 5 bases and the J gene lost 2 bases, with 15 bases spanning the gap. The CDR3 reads CSAYGGRVNTEAFF. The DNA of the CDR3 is TGCAGTGCTTATGGAGGCAGGGTAAACACTGAAGCTTTCTTT.

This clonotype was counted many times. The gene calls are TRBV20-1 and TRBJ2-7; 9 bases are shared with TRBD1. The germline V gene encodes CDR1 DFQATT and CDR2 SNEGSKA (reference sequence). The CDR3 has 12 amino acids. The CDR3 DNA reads TGCAGCGGACGGGACAGGGCGTACGAGCAGTACTTC. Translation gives CSGRDRAYEQYF.

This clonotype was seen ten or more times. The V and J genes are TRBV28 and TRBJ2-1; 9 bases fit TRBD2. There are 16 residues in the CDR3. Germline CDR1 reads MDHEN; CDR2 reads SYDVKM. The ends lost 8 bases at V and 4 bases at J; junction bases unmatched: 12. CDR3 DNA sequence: TGTGCCAGCGAACGGAGGTCTAGCGGGATTTACAATGAGCAGTTCTTC. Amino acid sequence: CASERRSSGIYNEQFF.

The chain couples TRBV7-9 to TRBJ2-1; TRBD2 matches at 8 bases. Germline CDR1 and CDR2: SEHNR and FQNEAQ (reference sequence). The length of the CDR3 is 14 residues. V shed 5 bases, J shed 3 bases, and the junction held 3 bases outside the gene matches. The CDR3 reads CASSISGDYNEQFF. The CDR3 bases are TGTGCCAGCAGCATTAGCGGGGACTACAATGAGCAGTTCTTC.

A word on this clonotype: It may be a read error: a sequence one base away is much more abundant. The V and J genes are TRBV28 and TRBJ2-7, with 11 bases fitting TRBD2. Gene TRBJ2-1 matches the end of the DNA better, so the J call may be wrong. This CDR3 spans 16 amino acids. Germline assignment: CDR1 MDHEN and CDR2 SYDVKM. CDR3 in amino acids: CASSLTGTSGSYEQFF. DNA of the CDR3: TGTGCCAGCAGTCTTACCGGGACTAGCGGATCCTACGAGCAGTTCTTC.